A single sample is the source of the 14 T cell receptor beta chains below, sequenced in a study of PD-1 blockade in classical Hodgkin lymphoma. There was relapse after autologous stem cell transplantation in every patient, and there was variation in brentuximab vedotin exposure. Libraries were prepared by immunoSEQ multiplex PCR; TCRdb keeps only in-frame clonotypes and omits some of them. The sample has 30,000 to 50,000 clones, around 78% seen once. This specimen was peripheral blood mononuclear cells (PBMCs), taken at baseline. These receptors were collected from a human donor with classical Hodgkin lymphoma.

This chain joins TRBV6-5 and TRBJ2-2; the match to TRBD2 covers 7 bases. Germline values: CDR1 MNHEY, CDR2 SVGAGI. After removal of 1 base from V and 6 bases from J, the junction contained 8 bases not matched to a gene. CDR3 length: 16 residues. CDR3 sequence reads: CASSYWRELGAGELFF. CDR3 coding DNA: TGTGCCAGCAGTTACTGGCGGGAGTTGGGGGCCGGGGAGCTGTTTTTT.

A few counts support this clone. The chain recombines TRBV6-1 with TRBJ2-7, with D possibly being TRBD1 (6 bases). Trimming removed 2 bases at V and 2 bases at J, with 10 bases between. The CDR3 is 14 amino acids. Germline lookup yields CDR1 MNHNS and CDR2 SASEGT. The CDR3 DNA reads as TGTGCCAGCAGTGAACGGGACACCCCCTACGAGCAGTACTTC. Its protein is CASSERDTPYEQYF.

In this sample, this clone turned up a few times. The chain joins TRBV4-3 to TRBJ1-1; possibly TRBD1 for D (6 bases). The CDR3 sequence is 15 residues long. CDR1 is LGHNA and CDR2 is YSLEER in the germline V gene. V was shortened by 4 bases and J by 0 bases, with 12 bases between the two germline ends. The CDR3 spells CASSRARGMNTEAFF. Written as DNA, the CDR3 is TGCGCCAGCAGCCGGGCCAGGGGAATGAACACTGAAGCTTTCTTT.

The gene calls are TRBV10-2 and TRBJ2-4; tentatively, D is TRBD1 (5 bases). The CDR3 covers 15 residues. Per the germline V gene, CDR1 is WSHSY and CDR2 is SAAADI. V was trimmed by 6 bases and J by 16 bases, leaving 28 bases between them. The CDR3, as DNA: TGCGCCAGCAGATTAGTTATCACAGGCCCTCTTCCGACATACTTC. Its translation: CASRLVITGPLPTYF.

There are a few counts of this clone. The genes are TRBV10-3 and TRBJ1-1; D uncertain. The germline gives CDR1 ENHRY, CDR2 SYGVKD. V was pared by 10 bases and J by 4 bases, with 10 bases between. This CDR3 is built from 11 residues. The CDR3 DNA reads TGTGCCACCCGGGAACTCACTGAAGCTTTCTTT. It yields the protein CATRELTEAFF.

This clone has a handful of counts. This chain links TRBV7-8 with TRBJ1-3; possible D gene TRBD1, 5 bases. The CDR3 loop spans 14 amino acids. Germline V lookup: CDR1 SGHVS, CDR2 FQNEAQ. V was cut by 5 bases and J by 8 bases, with 16 bases left in between. In DNA, the CDR3 is TGTGCCAGCAGCCCACGAAGGACGGGGGACACCATATATTTT. Protein: CASSPRRTGDTIYF.

V and J are TRBV2 and TRBJ2-5; the D gene is possibly TRBD1 (5 bases). The CDR3 is 14 residues long. V was trimmed by 5 bases and J by 7 bases, leaving 17 bases between them. CDR1 and CDR2 from the germline V gene are SNHLY and FYNNEI. CDR3 DNA: TGTGCCAGCAGTCGCTCTAGGGGCTCGGGGACCCAGTACTTC. This encodes CASSRSRGSGTQYF.

The CDR3 region has the DNA TGCAGCGTTGAAAAACAGGGAAAAGTCGAGCAGTACTTC. Its protein product is CSVEKQGKVEQYF. The chain is built from TRBV29-1 and TRBJ2-7, with a possible D match to TRBD1 (6 bases). From germline, CDR1 is SQVTM and CDR2 ANQGSEA. This CDR3 has 13 amino acids. V lost 2 bases and J 6 bases, leaving 14 bases between the germline ends.

This rearrangement joins TRBV18 to TRBJ2-7; TRBD2 agrees at 13 bases. The CDR3 spans 15 residues. J lost 7 bases, V lost 3 bases, and 6 bases had no gene match. The germline V gene encodes CDR1 KGHSH and CDR2 LQKENI. The CDR3 here is CASSPGLAGLGEQYF. The CDR3 DNA reads TGTGCCAGCTCACCGGGACTAGCGGGATTGGGGGAGCAGTACTTC.

V usage is TRBV5-4 and J usage is TRBJ1-1; D is possibly TRBD1 (5 bases). CDR1 SGHNT and CDR2 YYREEE come from the germline V gene (reference sequence). There are 14 residues in the CDR3. The ends were cut back, 2 bases at V and 5 bases at J, with 13 bases in the middle. CDR3 in amino acids: CASSFYGGTTEAFF. The CDR3 DNA is TGTGCCAGCAGCTTCTATGGAGGGACTACTGAAGCTTTCTTT.

As DNA, the CDR3 is TGTGCCAGCTCACCCATGGAGGCTTCCTACAATGAGCAGTTCTTC. It codes for CASSPMEASYNEQFF. V usage is TRBV18 and J usage is TRBJ2-1; weak D call: TRBD2 (5 bases). The CDR3 spans 15 residues. Trimming stripped 3 bases from V and 1 base from J, with 10 bases between. CDR1 and CDR2 (germline): KGHSH, LQKENI.

This chain links TRBV2 with TRBJ1-5; possibly TRBD1 for D (5 bases). V lost 8 bases, J lost 6 bases, and 14 bases lay in between. The CDR3 loop spans 13 amino acids. Per the germline V gene, CDR1 is SNHLY and CDR2 is FYNNEI. DNA for the CDR3: TGTGCCAGCTTAGAGGAAAGGGGTCAGCCCCAGCATTTT. Translation: CASLEERGQPQHF. The full variable domain, with the rest looked up from reference TRBV2 and TRBJ1-5, is EPEVTQTPSHQVTQMGQEVILRCVPISNHLYFYWYRQILGQKVEFLVSFYNNEISEKSEIFDDQFSVERPDGSNFTLKIRSTKLEDSAMYFCASLEERGQPQHFGDGTRLSIL.

The chain has TRBV5-6 and TRBJ2-7, with TRBD2 as a possible D gene (6 bases). CDR3 length: 14 amino acids. Trimming stripped 6 bases from V and 2 bases from J, with 15 bases between. Germline CDR1 is SGHDT and CDR2 is YYEEEE. CDR3 DNA: TGTGCCAGCACCCTTAGCGGAACCCCCTACGAGCAGTACTTC. Translation: CASTLSGTPYEQYF. The variable domain in full, with the rest retrieved from reference TRBV5-6 and TRBJ2-7, is DAGVTQSPTHLIKTRGQQVTLRCSPKSGHDTVSWYQQALGQGPQFIFQYYEEEERQRGNFPDRFSGHQFPNYSSELNVNALLLGDSALYLCASTLSGTPYEQYFGPGTRLTVT.

The gene calls are TRBV29-1 and TRBJ1-2; D is perhaps TRBD1 (5 bases). Trimming took 7 bases from V and 4 from J, leaving 19 bases between them. This CDR3 has 14 residues. In germline, CDR1 is SQVTM, CDR2 ANQGSEA. CDR3 in DNA: TGCAGCGATACCGGGACCCCGCGAGGCTATGGCTACACCTTC. Its translation: CSDTGTPRGYGYTF.